This is a list of T cell receptor beta chains from one sample in a study of shared clonotypes between healthy human individuals. Assay: immunoSEQ multiplex PCR; the TCRdb copy retains only in-frame clones and omits some. The data show about 1.5 million clones, 95% to 99% seen once. The sample taken for sequencing was naive CD4+ T cells sorted from blood. The receptors were gathered from a man younger than 40 in good health. Each CDR3 is given with its conserved first and last residue. The D gene is left open where the match is weak. A row's size may be missing; if present it is once, few, many or a size class.

V: TRBV19
size: -
J: TRBJ1-4
D: -
DNA: TGTGCCAGTAGTTTAGTTACAGCAACTAATGAAAAACTGTTTTTT
CDR3: CASSLVTATNEKLFF

V: TRBV19
size: -
J: TRBJ1-3
D: TRBD1
DNA: TGTGCCAGTAGGACGGACAGGAGCTCTGGAAACACCATATATTTT
CDR3: CASRTDRSSGNTIYF

V: TRBV7-8
size: -
J: TRBJ2-3
D: -
DNA: TGTGCCAGCAGCTTAGACAGGGTGGGGTCCAGGGATACGCAGTATTTT
CDR3: CASSLDRVGSRDTQYF

V: TRBV2
size: -
J: TRBJ2-1
D: -
DNA: TGTGCCAGCAGGACAGCACGGATCTACAATGAGCAGTTCTTC
CDR3: CASRTARIYNEQFF

V: TRBV11-2
size: once
J: TRBJ2-3
D: -
DNA: TGTGCCAGCAGCTCCAACGCCGGGAGAAATACGCAGTATTTT
CDR3: CASSSNAGRNTQYF

V: TRBV10-3
size: -
J: TRBJ2-2
D: -
DNA: TGTGCCATCAGTGAGTCAGGACATATAACCGGGGAGCTGTTTTTT
CDR3: CAISESGHITGELFF

V: TRBV10-2
size: -
J: TRBJ1-5
D: TRBD1
DNA: TGCGCCAGCAGTGACCCTGGACAGGGGGTTCAGCCCCAGCATTTT
CDR3: CASSDPGQGVQPQHF

V: TRBV2
size: -
J: TRBJ2-7
D: -
DNA: TGTGCCAGCAGTGAGGCCAGGGGCTCCTACGAGCAGTACTTC
CDR3: CASSEARGSYEQYF

V: TRBV9
size: -
J: TRBJ2-3
D: TRBD2
DNA: TGTGCCAGCAGCGTAGCCCCCTCGGCTAGCGGGAGAAGCGATACGCAGTATTTT
CDR3: CASSVAPSASGRSDTQYF

V: TRBV4-3
size: -
J: TRBJ2-2
D: TRBD1
DNA: TGCGCCAGCAGCCAAGATTACAGGGGGCGTAAGGGGGAGCTGTTTTTT
CDR3: CASSQDYRGRKGELFF

V: TRBV11-2
size: -
J: TRBJ2-7
D: -
DNA: TGTGCCAGCAGCTTAGTAAGGGGAACCTACGAGCAGTACTTC
CDR3: CASSLVRGTYEQYF

V: TRBV10-3
size: -
J: TRBJ2-7
D: -
DNA: TGTGCCATCAGTGAGAATTTCTACGAGCAGTACTTC
CDR3: CAISENFYEQYF

V: TRBV7-9
size: -
J: TRBJ2-7
D: -
DNA: TGTGCCAGCAGCTTAGTCAGGGGGGCCTACGAGCAGTACTTC
CDR3: CASSLVRGAYEQYF

V: TRBV15
size: -
J: TRBJ2-2
D: TRBD2
DNA: TGTGCCACCAGCAGAGTGCGGGAGGGCCTGACCGGGGAGCTGTTTTTT
CDR3: CATSRVREGLTGELFF

V: TRBV2
size: -
J: TRBJ2-2
D: TRBD2
DNA: TGTGCCAGCAGAAAACTAGCGGGAGGACTACCCGCGAACACCGGGGAGCTGTTTTTT
CDR3: CASRKLAGGLPANTGELFF

V: TRBV18
size: -
J: TRBJ2-1
D: TRBD2
DNA: TGTGCCAGCTCACCACCGGCTAGCGGGAGATCCTCTCGGTACAATGAGCAGTTCTTC
CDR3: CASSPPASGRSSRYNEQFF

V: TRBV5-5
size: -
J: TRBJ1-1
D: -
DNA: TGTGCCAGCGGGACATCAGGGGATATGAACACTGAAGCTTTCTTT
CDR3: CASGTSGDMNTEAFF